Described below is a single TCR beta chain sequence and its context. The table lists this clone with a few counts. No cognate antigen has been identified for it. It has no much larger one-base neighbor in the sample; base qualities were not kept. The immunoSEQ Assay, a bias-controlled multiplex PCR, was used to amplify TCRbeta CDR3 regions from genomic DNA. As for the authors' bioinformatics: The number of nucleated cells in each sample was estimated from the amplification of reference gene primers within the assay. To quantify the absolute abundance of each unique TCRbeta CDR3 rearrangement, sequence reads were collapsed and filtered. For each sample, productive Simpson clonality was calculated by taking the square root of Simpson's diversity index across productive rearrangements. This is the immuneACCESS table as TCRdb keeps it, with only in-frame sequences that have V and J called. A part of the clones is gone; compared with another copy, unresolved V genes explain less than half, and the rest is unexplained. The V and J calls and clone size are taken from that table; D and trimming were inferred from the DNA. This sample holds some 180,000 clones; around 83% were observed only once. Under 8% of the sample is taken by the ten largest.

Enrolling through a virtual design, the prospective study's participants ranged in age from roughly 18 to 95 years and lived across roughly 24 United States geographic areas. In the prospective study, participants were assigned to cohorts based on the clinical history participants reported in a screening survey and a study questionnaire. Recovered participants in ImmuneRACE Cohort 3 were defined by two consecutive negative NP/OP PCR tests, clearance by a healthcare professional, or resolution of symptoms. Mobile phlebotomists in the prospective study collected whole blood, serum and a nasopharyngeal or oropharyngeal swab from every participant. Prospective study participants could optionally give additional blood draws and questionnaires over an approximately 2-month period. Blood samples from the prospective study were shipped frozen or at room temperature prior to DNA extraction. This sample stems from a study of blood T cell repertoires in COVID-19 (TCRdb year 2020). The study in broad terms: The collaborator samples originated in the United States, Italy and Spain and spanned the acute and convalescent phases of COVID-19. The material from the prospective study consisted of cDNA or gDNA derived from T cells, B-cell-depleted T cells, or PBMCs. The dataset comprised deeply sampled blood TCRbeta repertoires from subjects exposed to, actively infected with, or recovered from COVID-19. The repertoires were released in a freely available public database intended as a resource for research on the immune response to SARS-CoV-2. Samples came from the ongoing ImmuneRACE study (first 160 participants) plus 1,254 subjects from 6 global collaborators. The sample metadata nearly always contained a de-identified subject ID, COVID-19 status, age in years and sex. HLA class I and class II types, where available, came from metadata supplied by the sample provider rather than from assay-based typing.

CDR3 length: 16 amino acids, cysteine to phenylalanine. Here the CDR3 DNA is all that survives: 48 bases in frame from base 1. V is pared back by 0 bases and J by 6 bases, with 17 bases lying between the germline termini. From the germline V gene, CDR1 is MGHRA and CDR2 is YSYEKL. The full study reports these points: How much clinical and demographic metadata was included differed by source and by participant, and the metadata was provided uncurated.

The TCR sequence derives from a man in his forties who had recovered from COVID-19. This sequence uses TRBV4-1 and TRBJ1-1; the D gene is perhaps TRBD1, on 5 matching bases. Sequences were obtained from PBMCs or T cells enriched from blood (not recorded which). The nucleotides are TGCGCCAGCAGCCAAGACCCTGGGGGGGGGAATGCTGAAGCTTTCTTT. This yields the protein CASSQDPGGGNAEAFF.